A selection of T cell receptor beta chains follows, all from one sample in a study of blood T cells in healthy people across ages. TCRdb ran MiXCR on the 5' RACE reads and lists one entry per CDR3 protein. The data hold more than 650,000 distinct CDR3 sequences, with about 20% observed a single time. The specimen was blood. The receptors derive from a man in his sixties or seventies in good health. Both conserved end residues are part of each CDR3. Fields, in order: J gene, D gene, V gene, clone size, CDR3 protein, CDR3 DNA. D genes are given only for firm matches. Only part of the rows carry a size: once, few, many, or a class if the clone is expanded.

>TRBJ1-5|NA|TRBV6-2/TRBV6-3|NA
CASPTRVWFNQPQHF
TGTGCCAGCCCGACTAGGGTCTGGTTTAATCAGCCCCAGCATTTT
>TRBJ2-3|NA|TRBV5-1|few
CASSLVGAGTVGGDTQYF
TGCGCCAGCAGCTTGGTCGGTGCCGGGACAGTCGGGGGAGATACGCAGTATTTT
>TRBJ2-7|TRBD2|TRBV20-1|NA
CSATGTSGRGTNYEQYF
TGCAGTGCTACAGGGACTAGCGGGAGGGGTACCAACTACGAGCAGTACTTC
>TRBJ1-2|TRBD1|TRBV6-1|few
CASSSYQGGDYGYTF
TGTGCCAGCAGTTCCTACCAGGGGGGCGACTATGGCTACACCTTC
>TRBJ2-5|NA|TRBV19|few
CASSTNEGKETQCF
TGTGCCAGCTCTACAAACGAGGGTAAAGAGACCCAGTGCTTC
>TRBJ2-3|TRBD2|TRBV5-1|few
CASSLTSGMGADTQYF
TGCGCCAGCAGCTTGACTAGCGGGATGGGTGCAGATACGCAGTATTTT
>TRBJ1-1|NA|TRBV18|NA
CASSPGQMNTEAFF
TGTGCCAGCTCACCCGGACAGATGAACACTGAAGCTTTCTTT
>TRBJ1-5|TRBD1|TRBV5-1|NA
CASSLDAGQGTQPQHF
TGCGCCAGCAGCTTGGATGCGGGACAGGGGACTCAGCCCCAGCATTTT
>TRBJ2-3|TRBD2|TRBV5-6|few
CASSPNGGVPDTQYF
TGTGCCAGCAGCCCCAATGGGGGGGTCCCAGATACGCAGTATTTT
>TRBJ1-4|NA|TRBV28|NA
CASNPSGGSNEKLFF
TGTGCCAGCAACCCATCGGGTGGTTCTAATGAAAAACTGTTTTTT
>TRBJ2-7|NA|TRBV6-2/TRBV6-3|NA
CASSGERTISYEQYF
TGTGCCAGCAGTGGGGAGCGGACCATTTCCTACGAGCAGTACTTC
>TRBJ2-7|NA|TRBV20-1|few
CSAPPGGHQYEQYF
TGCAGTGCCCCCCCCGGGGGTCACCAGTACGAGCAGTACTTC
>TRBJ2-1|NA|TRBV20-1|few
CSAPLSGNNEQFF
TGCAGTGCCCCCTTGTCGGGTAACAATGAGCAGTTCTTC
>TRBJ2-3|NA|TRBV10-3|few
CAISESRPTDTQYF
TGTGCCATCAGTGAGTCGCGCCCAACAGATACGCAGTATTTT
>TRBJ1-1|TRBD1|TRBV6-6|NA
CASRETGGLSGEAFF
TGTGCCAGCAGAGAGACAGGGGGCTTGTCAGGTGAAGCTTTCTTT
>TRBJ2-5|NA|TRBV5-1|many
CASSSQGEETQYF
TGCGCCAGCAGCTCCCAAGGGGAAGAGACCCAGTACTTC
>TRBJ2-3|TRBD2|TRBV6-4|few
CASSDGLAGGTDTQYF
TGTGCCAGCAGTGACGGACTAGCGGGAGGGACAGATACGCAGTATTTT
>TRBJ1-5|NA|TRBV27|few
CASSLPLVGQPQHF
TGTGCCAGCAGTCTCCCGTTGGTGGGTCAGCCCCAGCATTTT
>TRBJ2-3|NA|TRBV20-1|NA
CTRGDTQYF
TGCACCCGAGGAGATACGCAGTATTTT
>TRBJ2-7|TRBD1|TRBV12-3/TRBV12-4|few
CASSSGTGGASGVDEQYF
TGTGCCAGCAGTTCCGGGACAGGGGGCGCGTCTGGAGTCGACGAGCAGTACTTC
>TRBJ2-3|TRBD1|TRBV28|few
CASNPEPGQLTDTQYF
TGTGCCAGCAACCCTGAACCGGGACAGCTCACAGATACGCAGTATTTT
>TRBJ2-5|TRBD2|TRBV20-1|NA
CSANLAGGQETQYF
TGCAGTGCGAACTTAGCGGGGGGGCAAGAGACCCAGTACTTC
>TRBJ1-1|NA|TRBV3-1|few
CASSTGQTANTEAFF
TGTGCCAGCAGCACGGGCCAGACCGCGAACACTGAAGCTTTCTTT
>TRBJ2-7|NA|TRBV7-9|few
CASSFGQGLNEQYF
TGTGCCAGCAGCTTTGGGCAGGGGTTGAACGAGCAGTACTTC
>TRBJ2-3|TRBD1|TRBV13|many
CASSDSRQGADTQYF
TGTGCCAGCAGCGATTCCCGACAGGGAGCAGATACGCAGTATTTT
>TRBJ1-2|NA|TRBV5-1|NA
CASSTGRSYGYTF
TGCGCCAGCAGCACAGGGAGATCGTATGGCTACACCTTC
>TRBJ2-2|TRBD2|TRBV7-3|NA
CASSFSGTNTGELFF
TGTGCCAGCAGCTTTAGCGGGACTAACACCGGGGAGCTGTTTTTT
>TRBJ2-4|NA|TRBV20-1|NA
CSARDLARNIQYF
TGCAGTGCTAGAGACCTAGCGAGGAACATTCAGTACTTC
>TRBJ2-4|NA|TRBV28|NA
CASTPSAPNIQYF
TGTGCCAGCACTCCCTCCGCCCCGAACATTCAGTACTTC
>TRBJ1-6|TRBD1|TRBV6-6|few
CASSYRHGTEGSPLHF
TGTGCCAGCAGTTATCGCCACGGGACAGAAGGGTCACCCCTCCACTTT
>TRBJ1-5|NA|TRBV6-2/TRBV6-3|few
CASSYSGRSNQPQHF
TGTGCCAGCAGTTACTCGGGACGGAGCAATCAGCCCCAGCATTTT
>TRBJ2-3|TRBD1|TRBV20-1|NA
CSASHRGHSTDTQYF
TGCAGTGCTAGCCACAGGGGGCATAGCACAGATACGCAGTATTTT
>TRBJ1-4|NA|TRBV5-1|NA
CASSLSPGQREKLFF
TGCGCCAGCAGCTTGTCCCCCGGACAGCGTGAAAAACTGTTTTTT
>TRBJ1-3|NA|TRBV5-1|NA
CASSYGAHSGNTIYF
TGCGCCAGCAGTTACGGCGCTCACTCTGGAAACACCATATATTTT
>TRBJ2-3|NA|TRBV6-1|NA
CASSGGGLSTDTQYF
TGTGCCAGCAGTGGTGGAGGGCTATCCACAGATACGCAGTATTTT
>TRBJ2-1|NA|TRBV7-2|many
CASSLESYNEQFF
TGTGCCAGCAGCCTAGAATCGTACAATGAGCAGTTCTTC
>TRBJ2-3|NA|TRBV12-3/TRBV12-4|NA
CASIQRESGDTQYF
TGTGCCAGCATACAGCGCGAGTCAGGTGATACGCAGTATTTT
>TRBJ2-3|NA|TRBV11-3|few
CASSLEGLGGDTQYF
TGTGCCAGCAGCTTAGAGGGGCTAGGAGGGGATACGCAGTATTTT
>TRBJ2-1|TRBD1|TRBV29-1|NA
CSANHRGLGEQFF
TGCAGCGCGAACCACAGGGGGCTAGGGGAGCAGTTCTTC
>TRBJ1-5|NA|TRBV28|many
CASSLEVGLQPQHF
TGTGCCAGCAGTTTAGAGGTAGGCCTACAGCCCCAGCATTTT
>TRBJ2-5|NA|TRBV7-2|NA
CASSPLWETQYF
TGTGCCAGCAGCCCTCTGTGGGAGACCCAGTACTTC
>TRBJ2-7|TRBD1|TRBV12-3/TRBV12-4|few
CASSSGAGGLEQYF
TGTGCCAGCAGTTCTGGCGCAGGGGGCCTCGAGCAGTACTTC
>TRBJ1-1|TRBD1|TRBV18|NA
CASSPGQGATEAFF
TGTGCCAGCTCACCGGGACAGGGGGCGACTGAAGCTTTCTTT